This record concerns one TCR beta chain sequence. V was shortened by 4 bases and J by 15 bases, with 22 bases between the two germline ends. This CDR3 spans 14 amino acids. Per germline, CDR1 LNHDA and CDR2 SQIVND (reference sequence). High-throughput TCR beta sequencing covered peripheral CD8+ and CD4+ T cells. Through negative isolation, CD4+ and CD8+ T cells were obtained, while TEMRA cells were enriched using FACS. The source of the sample is a study of CD8 T cells in Susac syndrome. cDNA came from approximately 0.5 to 1 ug RNA primed by random hexamers. An immunoSEQ multiplex PCR generated amplified TCR beta CDR3 products spanning 54 Vbeta and 13 Jbeta. Via MiXCR, TCRdb re-called the immunoSEQ multiplex PCR reads, giving one row per CDR3 protein. The sample lists fewer than 350,000 distinct CDR3 sequences, approximately 91% occurring once.

This receptor was obtained from a human donor with multiple sclerosis. The genes are TRBV19 and TRBJ2-1; D is ambiguous. The specimen was CD8+ T cells from PBMCs. The CDR3 DNA follows: TGTGCCAGTAGTACGACTCTGCCGGACCCCTTCCCGTTCTTC. It codes for CASSTTLPDPFPFF.